The following is a T cell receptor beta chain sequence with its context. The junction and the germline gene differ at one end; a read error may be behind it. The V gene's germline CDR1 is SSHAT and CDR2 FNYEAQ (reference sequence). The CDR3 runs 12 residues. Data came from immunoSEQ multiplex PCR; TCRdb stores just in-frame clones and leaves some out. In the table there are hundreds of thousands of clones, about nine tenths of which are singletons. Treatment: 15 to 20 received Ad26.COV2.S at low or high dose, single or two shots; 5 received placebo; per-sample allocation not given. Samples were taken on day 63 after the first vaccine or placebo injection. These data belong to a study of Ad26.COV2.S vaccination and SARS-CoV-2 variants.

Sequenced material: peripheral blood, taken in a trial of Ad26.COV2.S vaccine versus placebo. This sequence was found in a person between 18 and 65 years old who received the Ad26.COV2.S COVID-19 vaccine or a placebo. The chain combines TRBV7-7 with TRBJ2-3; D is undetermined. CDR3 residues: CASSPGSDTQYF. DNA of the CDR3: TGTGCTAGCAGCCCTGGCAGTGATACGCAGTATTTT. Together with reference TRBV7-7 and TRBJ2-3, the CDR3 gives the full variable domain: GAGVSQSPRYKVTKRGQDVTLRCDPISSHATLYWYQQALGQGPEFLTYFNYEAQPDKSGLPSDRFSAERPEGSISTLTIQRTEQRDSAMYRCASSPGSDTQYFGPGTRLTVL.